This T cell receptor beta chain was found in a study of cytomegalovirus exposure and HLA in healthy donors. This table comes from immunoSEQ multiplex PCR, and its TCRdb copy is limited to in-frame clones, with some not included. The sample has roughly 250,000 clones; approximately 86% are singletons. CDR3 length equals 14 residues. Trimming took 5 bases from V and 1 from J; bases not matched to a gene: 1. Germline-derived CDR1 and CDR2 are MNHEY and SVGAGI. The gene calls are TRBV6-5 and TRBJ2-5; 10 bases map to TRBD1. This TCR was recovered from a woman aged 25 to 39 in good health and CMV-seropositive. The sample consisted of PBMCs. Written as DNA, the CDR3 is TGTGCCAGCAGTCGGACAGGGGGCCAAGAGACCCAGTACTTC. Its protein is CASSRTGGQETQYF.